The 11 T cell receptor beta chains below all came from one sample that was sequenced in a study of blood T cells in healthy people across ages. Sample-barcoded 5' priming and a J-beta primer mix drove a second PCR of roughly 6 to 12 cycles. Using its own MiXCR run on the 5' RACE reads, TCRdb lists one record per CDR3 protein. This table holds around 650,000 distinct CDR3 sequences, approximately 40% found once. The sequenced sample consisted of blood. The receptor set was obtained from an elderly man in good health.

There are a few counts of this clonotype. CDR3 residues: CASSQDALAGPIGYNEQFF. CDR3 sequence (DNA): TGTGCCAGCAGCCAAGATGCCCTAGCGGGGCCTATCGGTTACAATGAGCAGTTCTTC. This chain connects TRBV14 to TRBJ2-1, with 9 bases matching TRBD2. V dropped 0 bases and J dropped 4; count of bases not matched to a gene: 13. In germline, CDR1 is SGHDN, CDR2 FVKESK. The CDR3 runs to 19 residues. The full variable domain, completed using reference TRBV14 and TRBJ2-1, is EAGVTQFPSHSVIEKGQTVTLRCDPISGHDNLYWYRRVMGKEIKFLLHFVKESKQDESGMPNNRFLAERTGGTYSTLKVQPAELEDSGVYFCASSQDALAGPIGYNEQFFGPGTRLTVL.

The chain has TRBV20-1 and TRBJ2-7; TRBD1 matches 8 bases. Looked up from germline, CDR1 is DFQATT and CDR2 is SNEGSKA (reference sequence). Losses at the gene ends were 0 bases for V and 4 bases for J; bases not matched to a gene: 5. CDR3 size: 14 residues. CDR3 coding DNA: TGCAGTGCTAGAGATATACAGGGGGTATACGAGCAGTACTTC. It specifies CSARDIQGVYEQYF.

The gene calls are TRBV20-1 and TRBJ2-3; TRBD2 agrees at 9 bases. This CDR3 region has 16 residues. The V gene end was trimmed by 0 bases and the J gene end by 2 bases; junction bases not matched to a gene: 6. Germline V gene lookup returns CDR1 DFQATT and CDR2 SNEGSKA (reference sequence). The CDR3 bases are TGCAGTGCTAGAGATCCTCTAGCGGGACCCACAGATACGCAGTATTTT. Its protein is CSARDPLAGPTDTQYF.

The chain employs TRBV14 and TRBJ1-1; D unresolved. This CDR3 has 13 residues. CDR1 is SGHDN, CDR2 FVKESK, per germline. V was shortened by 2 bases and J by 0 bases, with 4 bases between the two germline ends. DNA for the CDR3: TGTGCCAGCAGCCAATATATGAACACTGAAGCTTTCTTT. It specifies CASSQYMNTEAFF.

The chain uses TRBV5-8 and TRBJ2-5; D may be TRBD1 or TRBD2 (5 bases each). This CDR3 is built from 15 residues. Germline V CDR1 and CDR2: SGHTS, YDEGEE. V shed 0 bases and J shed 4 bases, with 13 bases lying between them. CDR3 sequence (DNA): TGTGCCAGCAGCTTGGCCCGCAGGGACGGAGAGACCCAGTACTTC. Protein: CASSLARRDGETQYF.

This clonotype appeared a few times. This chain links TRBV10-3 with TRBJ1-5, with D maybe TRBD1 (6 bases). Trimming left V 6 bases short and J 4 bases short, with 10 bases between. Germline CDR1 is ENHRY and CDR2 is SYGVKD. This CDR3 spans 13 amino acids. CDR3 bases: TGTGCCATCAGGGACAGCGAAAATCAGCCCCAGCATTTT. It yields the protein CAIRDSENQPQHF.

The rearrangement uses TRBV7-6 and TRBJ2-5, with D perhaps given as TRBD1 or TRBD2 (6 bases each). The CDR3 extends over 15 amino acids. Per germline, CDR1 SGHVS and CDR2 FNYEAQ. Trimming removed 5 bases at V and 11 bases at J, with 24 bases between. The CDR3 is CASSPSLGQSREQYF. CDR3 DNA: TGTGCCAGCAGCCCCTCCCTAGGACAGAGTCGGGAGCAGTACTTC.

The chain is built from TRBV28 and TRBJ2-2; D is perhaps TRBD1 (5 bases). The CDR3 extends over 14 amino acids. The germline V and J ends were trimmed by 4 bases and 1 base, with 7 bases remaining between them. CDR1 is MDHEN, CDR2 SYDVKM, per germline. DNA of the CDR3: TGTGCCAGCAGTTCCCAGGGGAACACCGGGGAGCTGTTTTTT. Its protein is CASSSQGNTGELFF.

The chain couples TRBV6-5 to TRBJ1-1; perhaps TRBD1 as D (5 bases). CDR3 length: 13 amino acids. The V gene's germline CDR1 is MNHEY and CDR2 SVGAGI. The V gene lost 6 bases and the J gene lost 2 bases, with 10 bases spanning the gap. The CDR3 spells CASRATENTEAFF. CDR3 nucleotides: TGTGCCAGCAGAGCGACAGAAAACACTGAAGCTTTCTTT.

This clonotype was counted once. The chain couples TRBV20-1 to TRBJ2-5, with D possibly TRBD1 on 5 matching bases. Germline V lookup: CDR1 DFQATT, CDR2 SNEGSKA (reference sequence). The germline V and J ends were trimmed by 3 bases and 11 bases, with 13 bases remaining between them. The CDR3 has 11 residues. CDR3 in amino acids: CSASRAPEQYF. CDR3 nucleotides: TGCAGTGCTAGCAGGGCTCCTGAGCAGTACTTC.

This clonotype was detected only a few times. The chain links TRBV12-3 or TRBV12-4 to TRBJ1-5; D is ambiguous. This CDR3 comprises 14 residues. Between the trimmed V and J ends, which lost 6 bases and 4 bases, there was a span of 13 bases. The CDR3 region has the DNA TGTGCCAGCAGCGCGGCCGGGAAAAATCAGCCCCAGCATTTT. It translates to CASSAAGKNQPQHF.